These T cell receptor beta chains were read from a single sample in a study of T-cell memory formation after mild COVID-19. TCRdb redid the calling of the 5' RACE reads with MiXCR, one entry per CDR3 protein. In the table there are about 430,000 distinct CDR3 sequences, 20% to 30% of which are singletons. Specimen: PBMCs or a T cell subset sorted from them (not recorded which). Source of these receptors: an adult woman who had mild COVID-19 (a few samples of this study predate the infection). Cell type and time point are not known. CDR3s include the opening cysteine and the closing phenylalanine or tryptophan. D genes are given only for firm matches. Clone size is not always given. Where it is, it says once, few, many or a class for expanded clones.

size: -
V: TRBV6-6
D: TRBD1
J: TRBJ2-1
CDR3: CASSWPGQQGNEQFF
DNA: TGTGCCAGCAGTTGGCCGGGACAGCAGGGCAATGAGCAGTTCTTC

size: -
V: TRBV24-1
D: -
J: TRBJ2-5
CDR3: CATSVRTRGGETQYF
DNA: TGTGCCACCAGTGTCCGGACCCGGGGAGGAGAGACCCAGTACTTC

size: -
V: TRBV5-4
D: TRBD1
J: TRBJ1-2
CDR3: CASIPGQNSYGYTF
DNA: TGTGCCAGCATCCCGGGACAGAACTCCTATGGCTACACCTTC

size: -
V: TRBV29-1
D: -
J: TRBJ2-5
CDR3: CSVHTGTKETQYF
DNA: TGCAGCGTGCACACAGGGACTAAAGAGACCCAGTACTTC

size: -
V: TRBV6-1
D: -
J: TRBJ1-5
CDR3: CASSEGQVQPQHF
DNA: TGTGCCAGCAGTGAAGGACAGGTACAGCCCCAGCATTTT

size: -
V: TRBV11-2
D: -
J: TRBJ1-1
CDR3: CASSLGTGLAEAFF
DNA: TGTGCCAGCAGCTTAGGGACGGGCTTGGCTGAAGCTTTCTTT

size: -
V: TRBV10-3
D: TRBD2
J: TRBJ2-2
CDR3: CAISWTSGGLGELFF
DNA: TGTGCCATCAGCTGGACTAGCGGGGGACTCGGGGAGCTGTTTTTT

size: -
V: TRBV11-2
D: TRBD2
J: TRBJ2-5
CDR3: CASSLLASGLAAGETQYF
DNA: TGTGCCAGCAGCTTGTTAGCGTCGGGACTAGCGGCGGGAGAGACCCAGTACTTC

size: -
V: TRBV3-1
D: -
J: TRBJ2-7
CDR3: CASSVGAYEQYF
DNA: TGTGCCAGCAGCGTGGGGGCCTACGAGCAGTACTTC

size: few
V: TRBV28
D: TRBD2
J: TRBJ2-7
CDR3: CASSSPGLAGLYEQYF
DNA: TGTGCCAGCAGCTCCCCGGGACTAGCAGGACTTTACGAGCAGTACTTC

size: few
V: TRBV27
D: -
J: TRBJ2-6
CDR3: CASSLDGGPGANVLTF
DNA: TGTGCCAGCAGTTTAGATGGGGGGCCTGGGGCCAACGTCCTGACTTTC

size: -
V: TRBV20-1
D: -
J: TRBJ2-2
CDR3: CSAWDWRSTTGELFF
DNA: TGCAGTGCTTGGGACTGGAGATCGACTACCGGGGAGCTGTTTTTT

size: -
V: TRBV4-1
D: TRBD2
J: TRBJ2-3
CDR3: CASSSRAGGSTDTQYF
DNA: TGCGCCAGCAGCTCCCGAGCGGGGGGCAGCACAGATACGCAGTATTTT

size: once
V: TRBV19
D: -
J: TRBJ2-7
CDR3: CASSIDGTSYEQYF
DNA: TGTGCCAGTAGTATAGACGGGACCTCCTACGAGCAGTACTTC

size: -
V: TRBV3-1
D: -
J: TRBJ2-7
CDR3: CASSQDDLGRPGSHYEQYF
DNA: TGTGCCAGCAGCCAAGATGATCTGGGCCGCCCGGGATCCCACTACGAGCAGTACTTC

size: -
V: TRBV5-4
D: TRBD2
J: TRBJ2-7
CDR3: CASSSQPGLVGVEYF
DNA: TGTGCCAGCAGCTCACAACCGGGACTAGTGGGAGTGGAGTACTTC

size: -
V: TRBV7-3
D: TRBD2
J: TRBJ2-3
CDR3: CASSLAGGVGTDTQYF
DNA: TGTGCCAGCAGCTTGGCGGGGGGAGTTGGCACAGATACGCAGTATTTT

size: -
V: TRBV24-1
D: -
J: TRBJ2-3
CDR3: CATSDYVRSSTDTQYF
DNA: TGTGCCACCAGTGATTATGTGAGATCTAGCACAGATACGCAGTATTTT

size: -
V: TRBV24-1
D: TRBD1
J: TRBJ2-2
CDR3: CATSDRNFDLDRGQDTGELFF
DNA: TGTGCCACCAGTGATCGAAATTTCGACTTGGACAGGGGGCAGGACACCGGGGAGCTGTTTTTT

size: -
V: TRBV7-2
D: TRBD2
J: TRBJ2-2
CDR3: CASSLGPNGLATNTGELFF
DNA: TGTGCCAGCAGCTTAGGTCCCAATGGACTAGCGACGAACACCGGGGAGCTGTTTTTT

size: few
V: TRBV4-1
D: -
J: TRBJ2-3
CDR3: CASSQYERYTDTQYF
DNA: TGCGCCAGCAGCCAGTACGAGCGGTACACAGATACGCAGTATTTT

size: many
V: TRBV3-1
D: TRBD2
J: TRBJ2-1
CDR3: CASSQSLGRGGYDEQFF
DNA: TGTGCCAGCAGCCAATCACTCGGGCGGGGGGGCTATGATGAGCAGTTCTTC

size: -
V: TRBV5-1
D: -
J: TRBJ1-1
CDR3: CASSEDTWNTEAFF
DNA: TGCGCCAGCAGCGAAGACACATGGAACACTGAAGCTTTCTTT

size: few
V: TRBV6-4
D: -
J: TRBJ2-3
CDR3: CASSPRPRDTQYF
DNA: TGTGCCAGCAGTCCCCGCCCCAGGGATACGCAGTATTTT

size: -
V: TRBV9
D: TRBD2
J: TRBJ2-2
CDR3: CASSAAWTRNGELFF
DNA: TGTGCCAGCAGCGCCGCATGGACTAGGAACGGGGAGCTGTTTTTT

size: -
V: TRBV6-2/TRBV6-3
D: -
J: TRBJ1-1
CDR3: CASSYPDAEAFF
DNA: TGTGCCAGCAGTTACCCGGACGCTGAAGCTTTCTTT

size: -
V: TRBV7-9
D: TRBD1
J: TRBJ2-7
CDR3: CASSAPTGAYEQYF
DNA: TGTGCCAGCAGCGCTCCGACAGGGGCCTACGAGCAGTACTTC

size: few
V: TRBV7-9
D: -
J: TRBJ1-1
CDR3: CASSSQGRGTDEAFF
DNA: TGTGCCAGCAGCTCCCAGGGAAGGGGCACCGATGAAGCTTTCTTT

size: few
V: TRBV20-1
D: -
J: TRBJ2-7
CDR3: CSAPLRSSTYEQYF
DNA: TGCAGTGCTCCACTTCGGTCCAGCACCTACGAGCAGTACTTC

size: few
V: TRBV6-5
D: TRBD1
J: TRBJ1-4
CDR3: CASSLTGTGEKLFF
DNA: TGTGCCAGCAGCCTCACCGGGACAGGGGAGAAACTGTTTTTT

size: few
V: TRBV5-1
D: -
J: TRBJ2-1
CDR3: CASSPESPGVYNEQFF
DNA: TGCGCCAGCAGCCCCGAGTCCCCCGGAGTATACAATGAGCAGTTCTTC

size: -
V: TRBV29-1
D: TRBD1
J: TRBJ2-1
CDR3: CSVEDRDSYNEQFF
DNA: TGCAGCGTTGAAGACCGGGACAGCTACAATGAGCAGTTCTTC

size: few
V: TRBV7-2
D: TRBD1
J: TRBJ1-1
CDR3: CASSLTGDGFTEAFF
DNA: TGTGCCAGCAGCTTAACAGGGGACGGTTTCACTGAAGCTTTCTTT

size: -
V: TRBV18
D: -
J: TRBJ1-6
CDR3: CASSPDSQNSPLHF
DNA: TGTGCCAGCTCACCCGACAGCCAGAATTCACCCCTCCACTTT

size: few
V: TRBV3-1
D: -
J: TRBJ1-6
CDR3: CASSQEVGSSPLHF
DNA: TGTGCCAGCAGCCAAGAGGTGGGGAGTTCACCCCTCCACTTT

size: -
V: TRBV7-2
D: -
J: TRBJ2-3
CDR3: CASSLVRQGGTDTQYF
DNA: TGTGCCAGCAGCTTAGTCCGCCAGGGTGGGACAGATACGCAGTATTTT

size: few
V: TRBV28
D: -
J: TRBJ1-5
CDR3: CASTPGGRYQPQHF
DNA: TGTGCCAGCACCCCAGGCGGCAGGTATCAGCCCCAGCATTTT

size: few
V: TRBV6-2/TRBV6-3
D: -
J: TRBJ2-7
CDR3: CASHFGFPYEQYF
DNA: TGTGCCAGCCACTTCGGGTTCCCCTACGAGCAGTACTTC

size: few
V: TRBV20-1
D: -
J: TRBJ2-1
CDR3: CSVLERAGDNEQFF
DNA: TGCAGTGTGTTAGAGAGGGCCGGCGACAATGAGCAGTTCTTC

size: -
V: TRBV24-1
D: -
J: TRBJ2-2
CDR3: CATSDLARNTGELFF
DNA: TGTGCCACCAGTGATTTGGCCAGAAACACCGGGGAGCTGTTTTTT

size: -
V: TRBV20-1
D: -
J: TRBJ2-7
CDR3: CSARGRHLEQYF
DNA: TGCAGTGCTCGGGGCAGGCATCTCGAGCAGTACTTC

size: -
V: TRBV6-5
D: TRBD2
J: TRBJ2-5
CDR3: CASSYPSRAGGGETQYF
DNA: TGTGCCAGCAGTTACCCGTCCAGGGCGGGAGGCGGAGAGACCCAGTACTTC

size: once
V: TRBV9
D: -
J: TRBJ2-1
CDR3: CASSVAPGERQFF
DNA: TGTGCCAGCAGCGTAGCCCCCGGGGAGCGGCAGTTCTTC

size: -
V: TRBV4-1
D: -
J: TRBJ1-1
CDR3: CASSPKGQNTEAFF
DNA: TGCGCCAGCAGCCCGAAAGGACAGAACACTGAAGCTTTCTTT

size: many
V: TRBV12-3/TRBV12-4
D: -
J: TRBJ1-2
CDR3: CASSLQGADYGYTF
DNA: TGTGCCAGCAGTTTACAAGGAGCTGACTATGGCTACACCTTC

size: few
V: TRBV11-3
D: -
J: TRBJ2-7
CDR3: CASSATKKGSYEQYF
DNA: TGTGCCAGCAGCGCAACTAAGAAGGGCTCCTACGAGCAGTACTTC

size: -
V: TRBV28
D: TRBD2
J: TRBJ2-7
CDR3: CASSLSGGAEQYF
DNA: TGTGCCAGCAGTTTATCCGGGGGGGCCGAGCAGTACTTC

size: few
V: TRBV7-9
D: -
J: TRBJ2-5
CDR3: CASSLGDGGTQYF
DNA: TGTGCCAGCAGCTTAGGGGACGGCGGGACCCAGTACTTC

size: -
V: TRBV15
D: -
J: TRBJ2-1
CDR3: CATSPNVNEQFF
DNA: TGTGCCACCAGCCCCAATGTCAATGAGCAGTTCTTC

size: few
V: TRBV15
D: -
J: TRBJ1-1
CDR3: CATSRDRLNTEAFF
DNA: TGTGCCACCAGCAGAGATCGACTGAACACTGAAGCTTTCTTT

size: -
V: TRBV29-1
D: TRBD2
J: TRBJ2-7
CDR3: CSVPGLAEYEQYF
DNA: TGCAGCGTCCCCGGACTAGCGGAATACGAGCAGTACTTC

size: -
V: TRBV29-1
D: TRBD1
J: TRBJ1-1
CDR3: CSVEGDSLFTEAFF
DNA: TGCAGCGTTGAAGGGGACAGCCTGTTCACTGAAGCTTTCTTT

size: few
V: TRBV7-9
D: TRBD1
J: TRBJ1-1
CDR3: CASSERGQPNTEAFF
DNA: TGTGCCAGCAGCGAACGGGGACAGCCGAACACTGAAGCTTTCTTT

size: -
V: TRBV5-5
D: TRBD1
J: TRBJ1-5
CDR3: CASRQDRGGQPQHF
DNA: TGTGCCAGCAGACAGGACAGGGGGGGACAGCCCCAGCATTTT

size: -
V: TRBV3-1
D: -
J: TRBJ1-6
CDR3: CASTGDGNSPLHF
DNA: TGTGCCAGTACGGGGGATGGTAATTCACCCCTCCACTTT